The present entry profiles one T cell receptor (beta chain) with its context. This specimen belongs to a study of shared clonotypes between healthy human individuals. Across the study: A couple of female and a few male donors aged 18 to 49 were enrolled.

Germline assignment: CDR1 ENHRY and CDR2 SYGVKD. With 11 bases clipped from V and 7 bases from J, the junction kept 12 bases outside the gene matches. This CDR3 is 14 amino acids long. DNA input for the unsorted PBMC replicate PCRs was roughly 300 ng, approximately 30,000 T cell genomes. Sequencing on ten immunoSEQ deep assay plates was performed for unsorted PBMC DNA. Data came from immunoSEQ multiplex PCR; TCRdb stores just in-frame clones and leaves some out. This table holds a few hundred thousand clones, around 77% found once. Sequencing used PBMCs. The source is a woman in her thirties or forties in good health. Some clones in this sample may be carry-over from other donors' samples. The V and J genes are TRBV10-3 and TRBJ2-1; TRBD2 matches 9 bases. The DNA for the CDR3 is TGTGCCGCCTCGATAGCGGGAGCCAAAAATGAGCAGTTCTTC. Translating gives CAASIAGAKNEQFF.